The 5 T cell receptor beta chains below were found in one sample sequenced in a study of T cell responses to AZD1222 COVID-19 vaccine. Sequenced by immunoSEQ multiplex PCR; TCRdb stores in-frame clones only, minus some. The data hold some 200,000 clones, with 90% observed a single time. The sample in question was peripheral blood, obtained on day 0 of AZD1222 vaccination. Receptors were obtained from an adult in good health.

The V gene is TRBV30, the J gene TRBJ2-1; D could derive from TRBD1 or TRBD2 (5 bases each). The CDR3 contains 12 residues. Germline loops: CDR1 GTSNPN, CDR2 SVGIG (reference sequence). Deletions cut 4 bases from V and 11 bases from J, with 15 bases between. CDR3 nucleotides: TGTGCCTGGACCCCCGATCCGGGACAGCAGTTCTTC. Translating it yields CAWTPDPGQQFF.

The chain couples TRBV18 to TRBJ1-5; tentatively, D is TRBD1 (5 bases). The V and J ends lost 3 bases and 7 bases respectively, with 10 bases between them. The CDR3 is 13 amino acids. Germline CDR1 KGHSH, CDR2 LQKENI. The CDR3: CASSPGEQQPQHF. As DNA, the CDR3 is TGTGCCAGCTCACCGGGGGAGCAACAGCCCCAGCATTTT.

V usage is TRBV7-2 and J usage is TRBJ2-3, with D possibly TRBD1 on 5 matching bases. The CDR3 loop spans 15 amino acids. V lost 4 bases and J lost 4, with 15 bases in between. The germline V gene encodes CDR1 SGHTA and CDR2 FQGNSA. In nucleotides, the CDR3 is TGTGCCAGCAGCTCCCAGGGCCCGGTTGCAGATACGCAGTATTTT. Translating gives CASSSQGPVADTQYF. The complete variable domain, with remaining parts taken from reference TRBV7-2 and TRBJ2-3, reads GAGVSQSPSNKVTEKGKDVELRCDPISGHTALYWYRQSLGQGLEFLIYFQGNSAPDKSGLPSDRFSAERTGGSVSTLTIQRTQQEDSAVYLCASSSQGPVADTQYFGPGTRLTVL.

The chain is built from TRBV9 and TRBJ1-2; a weak D match, TRBD1 (6 bases). Germline V lookup: CDR1 SGDLS, CDR2 YYNGEE. This CDR3 has 17 residues. V was cut by 4 bases and J by 8 bases, with 27 bases left in between. This CDR3 is CASSRSDGRGSGGGYTF. The DNA of the CDR3 is TGTGCCAGCAGCAGATCGGACGGCAGGGGTTCAGGTGGCGGCTACACCTTC.

The chain has TRBV6-1 and TRBJ2-7; D is ambiguous. The V and J ends lost 1 base and 2 bases respectively, with 3 bases between them. Germline V gene data show CDR1 as MNHNS and CDR2 as SASEGT. This CDR3 has 12 amino acids. In DNA form, the CDR3 reads TGTGCCAGCAGTGAAGGACCCTACGAGCAGTACTTC. Translated: CASSEGPYEQYF.